The 23 T cell receptor beta chains in this list originate from one sample, sequenced in a study of cytomegalovirus exposure and HLA in healthy donors. Amplification used 60 Vbeta primers and 13 Jbeta primers. Sequencing used immunoSEQ multiplex PCR; TCRdb keeps in-frame clones, though not all of them. Of around 150,000 clones listed, approximately 80% are singletons. The sample was PBMCs. The receptors derive from a man aged 30 to 39 in good health and CMV-seronegative.

The chain combines TRBV19 with TRBJ2-7; D gene uncertain. The CDR3 has 14 residues. CDR1 is LNHDA and CDR2 is SQIVND in the germline V gene (reference sequence). Trimming took 5 bases from V and 0 from J, leaving 11 bases between them. CDR3 DNA: TGTGCCAGTAGTTCCGTTCTAACCTCCTACGAGCAGTACTTC. Amino acids: CASSSVLTSYEQYF.

The V and J genes are TRBV11-2 and TRBJ2-1, with TRBD1 identical over 9 bases. After removal of 5 bases from V and 7 bases from J, the junction contained 6 bases not matched to a gene. From germline, CDR1 is SGHAT and CDR2 FQNNGV. The CDR3 sequence is 14 residues long. The CDR3, as DNA: TGTGCCAGCAGCCGATCGACAGGGGGTAATGAGCAGTTCTTC. Its protein product is CASSRSTGGNEQFF.

The chain joins TRBV11-3 to TRBJ2-1; 8 bases fit TRBD1. CDR3 size: 15 residues. CDR1 SGHNT and CDR2 YENEEA come from the germline V gene. Trimming cost V 5 bases and J 7 bases; bases outside gene matches: 10. The CDR3 is CASSRNGQGGNEQFF. The CDR3 DNA reads TGTGCCAGCAGCCGGAACGGACAGGGTGGGAATGAGCAGTTCTTC.

The CDR3 reads CASSLEIVLARAFF. The CDR3 DNA sequence: TGTGCCAGCAGCTTGGAGATAGTCTTGGCGCGGGCTTTCTTT. The chain couples TRBV5-5 to TRBJ1-1, with D uncertain. Germline CDR1 reads SGHKS; CDR2 reads YYEKEE (reference sequence). The V gene lost 0 bases and the J gene lost 11 bases, with 17 bases spanning the gap. The CDR3 consists of 14 residues.

The gene calls are TRBV28 and TRBJ2-1; 9 bases fit TRBD1. The CDR3 loop spans 12 amino acids. The trim removed 2 bases at V and 15 bases at J, leaving 5 bases unmatched. The V gene's germline CDR1 is MDHEN and CDR2 SYDVKM. This CDR3 reads CASSLTGGRWFF. For the CDR3, the DNA is TGTGCCAGCAGTTTAACAGGGGGCCGGTGGTTCTTC.

V is TRBV5-6 and J is TRBJ2-3, with D maybe TRBD1 (6 bases). CDR3 length equals 16 residues. Germline CDR1 and CDR2: SGHDT and YYEEEE. Deletions cut 3 bases from V and 0 bases from J, with 14 bases between. The CDR3 DNA is TGTGCCAGCAGCTCTCCAGGGGCGCTTAGCACAGATACGCAGTATTTT. It codes for CASSSPGALSTDTQYF.

This chain joins TRBV9 and TRBJ1-4; 8 bases fit TRBD1. Looked up from germline, CDR1 is SGDLS and CDR2 is YYNGEE. With V trimmed by 4 bases and J by 6 bases, 5 bases remained unmatched. The CDR3 runs to 14 residues. The DNA of the CDR3 is TGTGCCAGCAGCCTACAGGGGGGAGATGAAAAACTGTTTTTT. Amino acid sequence: CASSLQGGDEKLFF.

V and J are TRBV19 and TRBJ2-7, with 9 bases aligning to TRBD1. CDR3 length equals 14 residues. The germline V gene has CDR1 LNHDA and CDR2 SQIVND (reference sequence). J was trimmed by 2 bases and V by 4 bases; bases with no gene match: 3. The CDR3 protein is CASSTTGGTYEQYF. The CDR3 DNA sequence: TGTGCCAGTAGTACGACAGGGGGAACCTACGAGCAGTACTTC.

This rearrangement joins TRBV4-1 to TRBJ2-3, with TRBD2 as a possible D gene (6 bases). Trimming took off 0 bases at V and 3 bases at J, with 13 bases between the two ends. From germline, CDR1 is MGHRA and CDR2 YSYEKL. The CDR3 is 16 residues long. The CDR3 sequence: CASSQDPGLETDTQYF. CDR3 nucleotides: TGCGCCAGCAGCCAAGATCCGGGACTCGAAACAGATACGCAGTATTTT.

The genes are TRBV25-1 and TRBJ2-1; 10 bases map to TRBD2. Germline V gene sequence: CDR1 MGHDK, CDR2 SYGVNS. The ends lost 3 bases at V and 12 bases at J; junction bases unmatched: 8. The CDR3 loop spans 14 amino acids. The chain's CDR3 is CASSESLAGASQFF. The CDR3 DNA follows: TGTGCCAGCAGTGAGAGTCTAGCGGGAGCCTCGCAGTTCTTC.

The chain joins TRBV30 to TRBJ2-5, with a weak D call TRBD2 (5 bases). Germline lookup yields CDR1 GTSNPN and CDR2 SVGIG (reference sequence). CDR3 length equals 13 residues. V gave up 0 bases and J gave up 5 bases, with 10 bases separating them. The chain's CDR3 is CAWSVTRGETQYF. The CDR3, as DNA: TGTGCCTGGAGTGTAACCCGAGGGGAGACCCAGTACTTC.

The gene calls are TRBV10-3 and TRBJ1-5; D gene ambiguous. Trimming removed 2 bases from V and 7 bases from J, with 12 bases in between. The CDR3 runs 14 residues. Germline CDR1 reads ENHRY; CDR2 reads SYGVKD. In DNA form, the CDR3 reads TGTGCCATCAGTGAGGAGGGTTTACGGCAGCCCCAGCATTTT. Protein product: CAISEEGLRQPQHF.

V is TRBV11-2 and J is TRBJ2-1, with no clear D. The CDR3 runs to 13 residues. Germline V gene lookup returns CDR1 SGHAT and CDR2 FQNNGV. V was clipped by 1 base and J by 9 bases, with 10 bases between them. DNA of the CDR3: TGTGCCAGCAGCTTAGGCCCTCCGGTTGAGCAGTTCTTC. Protein sequence: CASSLGPPVEQFF.

The chain couples TRBV7-8 to TRBJ1-1; the D gene is possibly TRBD1 (6 bases). V was trimmed by 1 base and J by 5 bases, leaving 17 bases between them. CDR1 is SGHVS and CDR2 is FQNEAQ in the germline V gene. This CDR3 contains 16 residues. CDR3 loop: CASSLGAGAGRTEAFF. The CDR3 DNA sequence: TGTGCCAGCAGCTTAGGGGCGGGGGCAGGGAGAACTGAAGCTTTCTTT.

CDR3 sequence: CAIATSGPYDEQFF. CDR3 nucleotides: TGTGCCATCGCGACTAGCGGGCCCTATGATGAGCAGTTCTTC. The J gene is TRBJ2-1, the V gene TRBV10-3; TRBD2 matches 10 bases. Losses at the gene ends were 8 bases for V and 8 bases for J; bases not matched to a gene: 9. Germline CDR1 and CDR2: ENHRY and SYGVKD. This CDR3 has 14 residues.

The J gene is TRBJ1-3, the V gene TRBV11-2, with TRBD1 as a possible D gene (6 bases). The V end lost 5 bases, the J end lost 6 bases, and 20 bases lay between the germline ends. The CDR3 has 16 residues. Germline V CDR1 and CDR2: SGHAT, FQNNGV. Here the CDR3 reads CASSITGTPYENTIYF. The CDR3 DNA follows: TGTGCCAGCAGCATTACCGGGACACCTTACGAAAACACCATATATTTT.

The chain recombines TRBV5-1 with TRBJ2-5; D possibly corresponds to TRBD2 (5 bases). The better agreement between TRBJ2-7 and the DNA end casts doubt on the J call. Germline-derived CDR1 and CDR2 are SGHRS and YFSETQ. This CDR3 is 14 amino acids long. CDR3 loop: CASGTSLATYEQYF. DNA of the CDR3: TGCGCCAGCGGTACCTCCCTAGCTACCTACGAGCAGTACTTC.

V and J are TRBV30 and TRBJ1-4; D remains unclear. There are 11 residues in the CDR3. The V gene lost 2 bases and the J gene lost 8 bases, with 6 bases spanning the gap. From germline, CDR1 is GTSNPN and CDR2 SVGIG (reference sequence). Written as DNA, the CDR3 is TGTGCCTGGAGTATCAGGGAAAAACTGTTTTTT. Translating gives CAWSIREKLFF.

This clone appeared once. The chain joins TRBV11-3 to TRBJ2-1; 11 bases line up with TRBD2. V lost 5 bases to trimming and J lost 4 bases; unmatched junction nucleotides: 7. Germline V gene data show CDR1 as SGHNT and CDR2 as YENEEA. The CDR3 covers 16 residues. The CDR3 sequence is CASSAGGLAVYNEQFF. The CDR3 DNA is TGTGCCAGCAGCGCGGGGGGACTAGCGGTTTACAATGAGCAGTTCTTC.

The V and J genes are TRBV7-2 and TRBJ2-6; no clear D gene. The V end was cut by 5 bases, the J end by 1 base, with 12 bases between. The CDR3 is 16 amino acids. Germline CDR1 and CDR2: SGHTA and FQGNSA. The chain's CDR3 is CASSPLGFSGANVLTF. In nucleotides, the CDR3 is TGTGCCAGCAGCCCGCTGGGCTTTTCTGGGGCCAACGTCCTGACTTTC.

This clone came up a few times. V usage is TRBV7-9 and J usage is TRBJ1-4; the match to TRBD1 covers 8 bases. CDR1 and CDR2 from the germline V gene are SEHNR and FQNEAQ (reference sequence). The CDR3 is 15 residues long. J gave up 3 bases and V 4 bases, and 4 bases lay outside the gene matches. CDR3 region: CASSSGQAPNEKLFF. The CDR3 DNA sequence: TGTGCCAGCAGCTCGGGACAGGCCCCTAATGAAAAACTGTTTTTT.

The rearrangement links TRBV7-8 to TRBJ2-1, with 7 bases aligning to TRBD2. CDR1 is SGHVS, CDR2 FQNEAQ, per germline. The CDR3 spans 12 residues. The J segment lost 12 bases and the V segment lost 6 bases, leaving 8 bases of the junction unmatched. CDR3 sequence reads: CASSPRGRGQFF. CDR3 coding DNA: TGTGCCAGCAGTCCTCGGGGGAGGGGGCAGTTCTTC. Together with reference TRBV7-8 and TRBJ2-1, the CDR3 gives the full variable domain: GAGVSQSPRYKVAKRGQDVALRCDPISGHVSLFWYQQALGQGPEFLTYFQNEAQLDKSGLPSDRFFAERPEGSVSTLKIQRTQQEDSAVYLCASSPRGRGQFFGPGTRLTVL.

The CDR3 nucleotides are TGTGCCAGCAGCTTGGTAAACGGGGCCGGGGAGCTGTTTTTT. Translation gives CASSLVNGAGELFF. The chain couples TRBV5-6 to TRBJ2-2; possibly TRBD2 for D (5 bases). The V gene's germline CDR1 is SGHDT and CDR2 YYEEEE. Trimming cost V 0 bases and J 6 bases, with 9 bases left between them. This CDR3 contains 14 residues. Filled out from reference TRBV5-6 and TRBJ2-2, the complete variable domain reads DAGVTQSPTHLIKTRGQQVTLRCSPKSGHDTVSWYQQALGQGPQFIFQYYEEEERQRGNFPDRFSGHQFPNYSSELNVNALLLGDSALYLCASSLVNGAGELFFGEGSRLTVL.